These 27 T cell receptor beta chains originate from one sample sequenced in a study of naive and memory T cell subsets. Four PCR rounds used nested alpha and beta constant region primers plus the SP2 primer. Each CDR3 protein gets one entry after TCRdb re-called the 5' RACE reads with MiXCR. The sample shows approximately 52,000 distinct CDR3 sequences, 4% to 5% of them seen only once. A UMI-containing oligonucleotide was joined by 3' ligation to the TCR cDNA template. These receptor sequences come from a female donor in good health.

This clonotype was observed many times. This chain uses TRBV12-3 or TRBV12-4 with TRBJ2-7, with TRBD1 identical over 7 bases. After removal of 1 base from V and 0 bases from J, the junction contained 9 bases not matched to a gene. This CDR3 region has 17 residues. The CDR3 spells CASSLGRGRGSSYEQYF. Here the CDR3 DNA reads TGTGCCAGCAGTTTAGGCCGGGGCAGGGGGAGCTCCTACGAGCAGTACTTC.

There are many counts of this clonotype. The rearrangement links TRBV6-2 or TRBV6-3 to TRBJ1-1; the D gene is possibly TRBD1 (5 bases). The CDR3 runs to 14 residues. Germline assignment: CDR1 MNHEY and CDR2 SVGEGT. The ends were cut back, 5 bases at V and 4 bases at J, with 14 bases in the middle. In nucleotides, the CDR3 is TGTGCCAGCAGTACTTACAGGAGCGGCACTGAAGCTTTCTTT. This translates into CASSTYRSGTEAFF.

This clonotype has ten or more counts. The chain uses TRBV20-1 and TRBJ1-4; D gene unclear. V was pared by 8 bases and J by 0 bases, with 16 bases between. This CDR3 comprises 15 residues. The germline CDR1 and CDR2 sequences are DFQATT and SNEGSKA (reference sequence). As DNA, the CDR3 is TGCAGTTCCTCCGGAGGGAGGGCAACTAATGAAAAACTGTTTTTT. Protein: CSSSGGRATNEKLFF.

This clonotype has ten or more counts. The rearrangement links TRBV9 to TRBJ2-1; 11 positions match TRBD2. V lost 4 bases to trimming and J lost 0 bases; unmatched junction nucleotides: 15. The germline gives CDR1 SGDLS, CDR2 YYNGEE. CDR3 length: 20 amino acids. CDR3 coding DNA: TGTGCCAGCAGCCTCACCGGGACTAGCGGCCCTTCCAGCTCCTACAATGAGCAGTTCTTC. Translation gives CASSLTGTSGPSSSYNEQFF.

This clonotype showed up many times. This chain connects TRBV6-6 to TRBJ2-1, with TRBD2 matching 9 bases. CDR3 length equals 14 residues. J lost 8 bases, V lost 2 bases, and 4 bases had no gene match. Germline CDR1 reads MNHNY; CDR2 reads SVGAGI (reference sequence). This CDR3 is CASSYRGGRDEQFF. The CDR3 nucleotides are TGTGCCAGCAGTTACAGGGGCGGGAGGGATGAGCAGTTCTTC.

This clonotype showed up just a few times. It may be a read error: a sequence one base away is much more abundant. The genes are TRBV6-2 or TRBV6-3 and TRBJ1-2, with 8 bases aligning to TRBD1. The CDR3 totals 15 residues. J gave up 4 bases and V 7 bases, and 11 bases lay outside the gene matches. The germline CDR1 and CDR2 sequences are MNHEY and SVGEGT. CDR3 protein: CASKRGQAGGYGYTF. CDR3 in DNA: TGTGCCAGCAAAAGGGGACAGGCTGGTGGCTATGGCTACACCTTC.

V gene TRBV29-1 combines with J gene TRBJ2-1, with D unclear. There are 11 residues in the CDR3. The V and J ends lost 5 bases and 8 bases respectively, with 10 bases between them. CDR1 and CDR2 (germline): SQVTM, ANQGSEA. The CDR3 region is CSVRTVDEQFF. CDR3 DNA: TGCAGCGTTAGGACCGTGGATGAGCAGTTCTTC.

This clonotype came up many times. The rearrangement links TRBV5-6 to TRBJ2-7; D uncertain. With 4 bases removed from V and 3 bases from J, the gap between germline ends came to 8 bases. The CDR3 is 12 amino acids. CDR1 is SGHDT, CDR2 YYEEEE, per germline. CDR3 in amino acids: CASSVDRYEQYF. The CDR3 coding sequence is TGTGCCAGCAGCGTAGACCGCTACGAGCAGTACTTC.

This clonotype was seen a few times. The rearrangement uses TRBV28 and TRBJ2-1; TRBD2 matches at 10 bases. CDR3 length equals 15 residues. Germline V lookup: CDR1 MDHEN, CDR2 SYDVKM. The trim removed 3 bases at V and 9 bases at J, leaving 8 bases unmatched. CDR3 sequence (DNA): TGTGCCAGCAGTTTTCTCAAGCGGGAGGGCGGTGAGCAGTTCTTC. Translation: CASSFLKREGGEQFF. The full variable domain, completed using reference TRBV28 and TRBJ2-1, is DVKVTQSSRYLVKRTGEKVFLECVQDMDHENMFWYRQDPGLGLRLIYFSYDVKMKEKGDIPEGYSVSREKKERFSLILESASTNQTSMYLCASSFLKREGGEQFFGPGTRLTVL.

This clonotype was detected many times. J is TRBJ2-3 and V is TRBV11-2; D gene ambiguous. CDR1 is SGHAT, CDR2 FQNNGV, per germline. The V end was cut by 5 bases, the J end by 4 bases, with 4 bases between. The CDR3 is 11 amino acids. CDR3 residues: CASSHADTQYF. CDR3 DNA sequence: TGTGCCAGCAGCCATGCAGATACGCAGTATTTT.

This clonotype has at least ten counts. The V and J genes are TRBV6-6 and TRBJ1-5; D is possibly TRBD1 (5 bases). Germline values: CDR1 MNHNY, CDR2 SVGAGI (reference sequence). V lost 3 bases and J lost 3, with 12 bases in between. The CDR3 extends over 15 amino acids. CDR3 protein: CASSYGAGLNQPQHF. The CDR3 DNA follows: TGTGCCAGCAGTTATGGGGCAGGGCTCAATCAGCCCCAGCATTTT.

This clonotype occurred many times. The J gene is TRBJ2-1, the V gene TRBV9, with TRBD2 matching over 7 bases. Germline assignment: CDR1 SGDLS and CDR2 YYNGEE. The length of the CDR3 is 12 residues. Trimming took 3 bases from V and 9 from J; bases not matched to a gene: 3. The CDR3, as DNA: TGTGCCAGCAGCGCGCGGGAGACTGAGCAGTTCTTC. It encodes CASSARETEQFF.

This clonotype has at least ten counts. V gene TRBV6-2 or TRBV6-3 combines with J gene TRBJ2-7; unclear D gene. This CDR3 is built from 10 residues. Looked up from germline, CDR1 is MNHEY and CDR2 is SVGEGT. V was shortened by 1 base and J by 6 bases, with 1 base between the two germline ends. CDR3 coding DNA: TGTGCCAGCAGTTACTTCGAGCAGTACTTC. Translated: CASSYFEQYF.

This clonotype was counted at least ten times. This chain joins TRBV29-1 and TRBJ2-1, with 9 bases identical to TRBD2. V gave up 5 bases and J gave up 9 bases; unmatched junction bases: 11. Germline values: CDR1 SQVTM, CDR2 ANQGSEA. This CDR3 spans 14 amino acids. CDR3: CSVSRREGDGEQFF. The CDR3 nucleotides read TGCAGCGTTTCTAGGCGGGAGGGAGACGGTGAGCAGTTCTTC.

The rearrangement links TRBV13 to TRBJ1-1; 8 nucleotides line up with TRBD1. The CDR3 loop spans 16 amino acids. The germline V gene encodes CDR1 PRHDT and CDR2 FYEKMQ (reference sequence). Trimming at V came to 4 bases and at J to 1 base, leaving 8 bases not matched to a gene. The CDR3 DNA is TGTGCCAGCAGCTCCAGACAGGGGTACTCGAACACTGAAGCTTTCTTT. Protein product: CASSSRQGYSNTEAFF.

This clonotype was observed at least ten times. V and J are TRBV12-3 or TRBV12-4 and TRBJ1-3; D is ambiguous. Deletions cut 2 bases from V and 8 bases from J, with 13 bases between. The CDR3 is made up of 14 amino acids. The CDR3 spells CASSLRHLGHTIYF. As DNA, the CDR3 is TGTGCCAGCAGTTTACGACACCTTGGGCACACCATATATTTT.

By sample fraction, this clonotype is medium-sized. The rearrangement uses TRBV20-1 and TRBJ2-5; D is undetermined. Trimming pared 0 bases from V and 5 bases from J, leaving 16 bases between. The CDR3 runs to 15 residues. Germline CDR1 and CDR2: DFQATT and SNEGSKA (reference sequence). CDR3 sequence reads: CSARDDARRMETQYF. CDR3 in DNA: TGCAGTGCTAGAGATGACGCTAGAAGAATGGAGACCCAGTACTTC.

This clonotype was counted at least ten times. This chain links TRBV2 with TRBJ2-2; D uncertain. Trimming stripped 7 bases from V and 1 base from J, with 10 bases between. The CDR3 extends over 14 amino acids. Germline V gives CDR1 SNHLY, CDR2 FYNNEI. The CDR3 loop is CASIFRKNTGELFF. The CDR3 DNA reads as TGTGCCAGCATCTTTCGGAAGAACACCGGGGAGCTGTTTTTT.

At least ten counts were recorded for this clonotype. This sequence joins TRBV28 and TRBJ2-1; a weak D match, TRBD2 (5 bases). The CDR3 has 12 residues. Germline lookup yields CDR1 MDHEN and CDR2 SYDVKM. Trimming took 1 base from V and 10 from J, leaving 8 bases between them. The CDR3 is CASSLLRGEQFF. As DNA, the CDR3 is TGTGCCAGCAGTTTATTACGGGGAGAGCAGTTCTTC. The variable domain in full, completed from reference TRBV28 and TRBJ2-1, reads DVKVTQSSRYLVKRTGEKVFLECVQDMDHENMFWYRQDPGLGLRLIYFSYDVKMKEKGDIPEGYSVSREKKERFSLILESASTNQTSMYLCASSLLRGEQFFGPGTRLTVL.

Ten or more counts support this clonotype. The genes are TRBV29-1 and TRBJ2-7; the D is unclear. The CDR3 consists of 10 residues. V lost 6 bases, J lost 5 bases, and 8 bases lay in between. Germline CDR1 and CDR2: SQVTM and ANQGSEA. CDR3 nucleotide sequence: TGCAGCGTAGCAGGAAACGAGCAGTACTTC. Translating it yields CSVAGNEQYF.

This clonotype has at least ten counts. CDR3 sequence reads: CGKEGRPNTEAFF. The CDR3, as DNA: TGTGGGAAGGAGGGCAGGCCAAACACTGAAGCTTTCTTT. The J gene is TRBJ1-1, the V gene TRBV2; D gene uncertain. Per the germline V gene, CDR1 is SNHLY and CDR2 is FYNNEI. This CDR3 has 13 residues.

This clonotype was detected ten times or more. The V gene is TRBV13, the J gene TRBJ1-2; the D gene is possibly TRBD1 (6 bases). The CDR3 has 15 residues. Germline V gene sequence: CDR1 PRHDT, CDR2 FYEKMQ (reference sequence). Trimming cost V 1 base and J 4 bases, with 13 bases left between them. CDR3 bases: TGTGCCAGCAGCTTAGAACAGGGAAAGATCTATGGCTACACCTTC. This translates into CASSLEQGKIYGYTF.

This clonotype occurred many times. This chain connects TRBV7-2 to TRBJ2-4; 7 bases are a match to TRBD2. V trimming: 1 base; J trimming: 2 bases; junction bases outside the gene matches: 8. CDR1 SGHTA and CDR2 FQGNSA come from the germline V gene. This CDR3 region has 17 residues. CDR3 sequence: CASSLVGGSSTKNIQYF. CDR3 in DNA: TGTGCCAGCAGCTTAGTAGGCGGGAGCTCAACCAAAAACATTCAGTACTTC.

This clonotype was picked up many times. This sequence joins TRBV10-3 and TRBJ2-2, with D tentatively TRBD1 (6 bases). Trimming removed 2 bases at V and 1 base at J, with 14 bases between. CDR1 is ENHRY and CDR2 is SYGVKD in the germline V gene. The length of the CDR3 is 17 residues. CDR3 loop: CAISETPQGLNTGELFF. The CDR3 bases are TGTGCCATCAGTGAGACCCCACAGGGTTTGAACACCGGGGAGCTGTTTTTT.

This clonotype was seen many times. The chain couples TRBV29-1 to TRBJ1-2; D is uncertain. Trimming pared 6 bases from V and 3 bases from J, leaving 14 bases between. The CDR3 consists of 13 residues. Germline values: CDR1 SQVTM, CDR2 ANQGSEA. The CDR3 DNA sequence: TGCAGCGTGCCTTTGAGAGAAGACTATGGCTACACCTTC. Protein: CSVPLREDYGYTF.

In its sample, this clonotype was seen many times. V and J are TRBV25-1 and TRBJ2-6, with a tentative D call TRBD1 (5 bases). The CDR3 sequence is 17 residues long. The V gene's germline CDR1 is MGHDK and CDR2 SYGVNS. Trimming removed 7 bases from V and 0 bases from J, with 16 bases in between. The CDR3 coding sequence is TGTGCCAGCACACGGGCAGGGAAGAGCTCTGGGGCCAACGTCCTGACTTTC. Its translation: CASTRAGKSSGANVLTF.

This clonotype was picked up many times. The J gene is TRBJ2-2, the V gene TRBV28; D perhaps matches TRBD1 (6 bases). Trimming stripped 3 bases from V and 6 bases from J, with 20 bases between. CDR1 is MDHEN and CDR2 is SYDVKM in the germline V gene. The CDR3 contains 17 residues. The CDR3 nucleotides read TGTGCCAGCAGTTTTTGGGGGCTAAACAAGGGACCCGGGGAGCTGTTTTTT. Its protein product is CASSFWGLNKGPGELFF.